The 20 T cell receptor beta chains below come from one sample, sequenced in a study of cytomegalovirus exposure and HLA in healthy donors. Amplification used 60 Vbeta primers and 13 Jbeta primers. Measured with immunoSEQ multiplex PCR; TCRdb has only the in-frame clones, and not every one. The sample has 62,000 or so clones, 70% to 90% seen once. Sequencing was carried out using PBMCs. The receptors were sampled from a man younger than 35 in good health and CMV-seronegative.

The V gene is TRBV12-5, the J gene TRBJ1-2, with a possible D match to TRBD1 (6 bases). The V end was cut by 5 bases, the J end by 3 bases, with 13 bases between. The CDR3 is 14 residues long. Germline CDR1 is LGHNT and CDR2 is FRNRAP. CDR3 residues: CASGPRQEDYGYTF. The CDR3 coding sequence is TGTGCTAGTGGTCCGAGACAGGAGGACTATGGCTACACCTTC. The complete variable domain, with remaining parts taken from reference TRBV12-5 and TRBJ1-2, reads DARVTQTPRHKVTEMGQEVTMRCQPILGHNTVFWYRQTMMQGLELLAYFRNRAPLDDSGMPKDRFSAEMPDATLATLKIQPSEPRDSAVYFCASGPRQEDYGYTFGSGTRLTVV.

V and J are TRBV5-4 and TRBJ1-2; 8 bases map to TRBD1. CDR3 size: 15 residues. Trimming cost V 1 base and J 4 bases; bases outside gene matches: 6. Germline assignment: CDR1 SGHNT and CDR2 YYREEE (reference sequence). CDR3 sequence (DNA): TGTGCCAGCAGCTTGTATGGCAGGGGGCCCTATGGCTACACCTTC. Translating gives CASSLYGRGPYGYTF.

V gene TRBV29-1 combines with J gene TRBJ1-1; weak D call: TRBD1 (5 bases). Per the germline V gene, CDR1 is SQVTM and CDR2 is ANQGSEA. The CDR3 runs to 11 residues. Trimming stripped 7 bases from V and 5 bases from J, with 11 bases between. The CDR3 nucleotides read TGCAGCGCCCCAGACAGTACTGAAGCTTTCTTT. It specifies CSAPDSTEAFF.

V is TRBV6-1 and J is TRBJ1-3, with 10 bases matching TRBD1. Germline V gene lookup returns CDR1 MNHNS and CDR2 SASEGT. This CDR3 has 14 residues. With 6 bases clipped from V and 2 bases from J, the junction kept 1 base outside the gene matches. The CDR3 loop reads CASRGTGAGNTIYF. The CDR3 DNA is TGTGCCAGCAGAGGGACAGGGGCTGGAAACACCATATATTTT.

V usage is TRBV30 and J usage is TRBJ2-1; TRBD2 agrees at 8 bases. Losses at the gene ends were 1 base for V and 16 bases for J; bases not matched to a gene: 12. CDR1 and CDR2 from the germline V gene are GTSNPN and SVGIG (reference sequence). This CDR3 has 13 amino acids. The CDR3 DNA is TGTGCCTGGAGTGATTTTTCGCAGCTAGCGGGTTTCTTC. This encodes CAWSDFSQLAGFF.

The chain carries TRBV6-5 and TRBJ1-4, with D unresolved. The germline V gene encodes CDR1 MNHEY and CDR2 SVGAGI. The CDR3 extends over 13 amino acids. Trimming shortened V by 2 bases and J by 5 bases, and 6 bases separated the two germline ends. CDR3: CASSYLENEKLFF. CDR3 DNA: TGTGCCAGCAGTTACCTTGAGAATGAAAAACTGTTTTTT.

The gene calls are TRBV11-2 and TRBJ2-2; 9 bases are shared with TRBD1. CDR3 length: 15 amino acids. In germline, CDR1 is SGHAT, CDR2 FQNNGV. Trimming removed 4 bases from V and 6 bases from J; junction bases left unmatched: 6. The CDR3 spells CASSSLTGGAGELFF. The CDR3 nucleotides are TGTGCCAGCAGCTCTCTCACAGGGGGCGCCGGGGAGCTGTTTTTT. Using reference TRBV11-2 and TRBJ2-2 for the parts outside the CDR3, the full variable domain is EAGVAQSPRYKIIEKRQSVAFWCNPISGHATLYWYQQILGQGPKLLIQFQNNGVVDDSQLPKDRFSAERLKGVDSTLKIQPAKLEDSAVYLCASSSLTGGAGELFFGEGSRLTVL.

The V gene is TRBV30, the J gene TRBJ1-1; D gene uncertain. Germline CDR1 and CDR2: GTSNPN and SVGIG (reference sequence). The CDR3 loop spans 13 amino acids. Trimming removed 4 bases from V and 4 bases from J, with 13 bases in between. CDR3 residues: CAWILEGSTEAFF. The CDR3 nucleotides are TGTGCCTGGATCCTTGAAGGGAGCACTGAAGCTTTCTTT. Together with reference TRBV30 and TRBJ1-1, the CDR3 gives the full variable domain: SQTIHQWPATLVQPVGSPLSLECTVEGTSNPNLYWYRQAAGRGLQLLFYSVGIGQISSEVPQNLSASRPQDRQFILSSKKLLLSDSGFYLCAWILEGSTEAFFGQGTRLTVV.

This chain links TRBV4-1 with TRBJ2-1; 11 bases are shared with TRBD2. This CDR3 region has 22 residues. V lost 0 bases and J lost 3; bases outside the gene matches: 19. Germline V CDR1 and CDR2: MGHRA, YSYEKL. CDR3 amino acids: CASSQEMWLAGGRSHLYNEQFF. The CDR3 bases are TGCGCCAGCAGCCAAGAAATGTGGCTAGCGGGGGGCCGATCCCACCTCTACAATGAGCAGTTCTTC.

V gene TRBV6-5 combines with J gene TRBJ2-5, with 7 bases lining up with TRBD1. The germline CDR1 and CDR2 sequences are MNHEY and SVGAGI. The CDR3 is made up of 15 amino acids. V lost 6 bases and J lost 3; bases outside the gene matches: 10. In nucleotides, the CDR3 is TGTGCCAGCAGAACTACACAGGGGTTGAAAGAGACCCAGTACTTC. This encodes CASRTTQGLKETQYF.

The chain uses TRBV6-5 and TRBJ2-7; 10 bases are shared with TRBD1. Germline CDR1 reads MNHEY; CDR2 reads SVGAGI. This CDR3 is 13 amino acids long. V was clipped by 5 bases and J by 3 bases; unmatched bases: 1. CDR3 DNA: TGTGCCAGCAGTGGACAGGGGGTCTACGAGCAGTACTTC. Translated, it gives CASSGQGVYEQYF.

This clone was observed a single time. CDR3 loop: CASSLGALAGRADTQYF. In DNA form, the CDR3 reads TGTGCCAGCAGCTTAGGGGCGCTAGCGGGGAGGGCAGATACGCAGTATTTT. The rearrangement uses TRBV13 and TRBJ2-3; the match to TRBD2 covers 9 bases. The CDR3 loop spans 17 amino acids. V shed 0 bases, J shed 4 bases, and the junction held 8 bases outside the gene matches. The V gene's germline CDR1 is PRHDT and CDR2 FYEKMQ (reference sequence).

The CDR3 loop reads CASSQERSQGARNEQFF. As DNA, the CDR3 is TGTGCCAGCAGCCAAGAGAGGAGCCAGGGGGCGCGGAATGAGCAGTTCTTC. The chain combines TRBV4-2 with TRBJ2-1, with TRBD1 identical over 8 bases. The CDR3 spans 17 residues. Germline V gene data show CDR1 as LGHNA and CDR2 as YNFKEQ. The V segment lost 0 bases and the J segment 7 bases; nucleotides outside the gene matches: 11.

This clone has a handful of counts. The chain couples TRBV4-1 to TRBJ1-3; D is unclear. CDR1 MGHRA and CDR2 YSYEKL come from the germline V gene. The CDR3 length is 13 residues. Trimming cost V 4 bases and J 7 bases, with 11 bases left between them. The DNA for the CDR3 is TGCGCCAGCAGCCTTGCGTACGGGAACACCATATATTTT. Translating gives CASSLAYGNTIYF.

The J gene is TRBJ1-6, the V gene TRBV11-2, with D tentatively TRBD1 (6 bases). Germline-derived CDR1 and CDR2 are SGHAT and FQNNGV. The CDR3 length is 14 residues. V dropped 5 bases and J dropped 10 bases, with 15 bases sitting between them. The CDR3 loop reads CASSPWGRGSPLHF. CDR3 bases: TGTGCCAGCAGCCCCTGGGGGCGAGGATCACCCCTCCACTTT. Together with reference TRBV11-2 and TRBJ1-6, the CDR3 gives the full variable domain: EAGVAQSPRYKIIEKRQSVAFWCNPISGHATLYWYQQILGQGPKLLIQFQNNGVVDDSQLPKDRFSAERLKGVDSTLKIQPAKLEDSAVYLCASSPWGRGSPLHFGNGTRLTVT.

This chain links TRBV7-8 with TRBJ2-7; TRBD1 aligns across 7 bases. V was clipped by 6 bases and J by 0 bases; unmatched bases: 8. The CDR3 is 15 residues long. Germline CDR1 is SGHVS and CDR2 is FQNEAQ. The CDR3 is CASRPQGFYSYEQYF. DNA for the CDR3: TGTGCCAGCAGGCCACAGGGGTTCTACTCCTACGAGCAGTACTTC. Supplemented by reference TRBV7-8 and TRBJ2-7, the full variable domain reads GAGVSQSPRYKVAKRGQDVALRCDPISGHVSLFWYQQALGQGPEFLTYFQNEAQLDKSGLPSDRFFAERPEGSVSTLKIQRTQQEDSAVYLCASRPQGFYSYEQYFGPGTRLTVT.

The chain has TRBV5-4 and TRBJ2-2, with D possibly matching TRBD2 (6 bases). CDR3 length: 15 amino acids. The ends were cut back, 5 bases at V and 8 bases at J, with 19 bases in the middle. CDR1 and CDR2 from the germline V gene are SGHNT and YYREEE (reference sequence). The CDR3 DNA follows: TGTGCCAGCAGACCGGCCGGAGCGGCGGGAGGGGAGCTGTTTTTT. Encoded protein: CASRPAGAAGGELFF. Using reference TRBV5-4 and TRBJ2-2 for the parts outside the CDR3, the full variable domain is ETGVTQSPTHLIKTRGQQVTLRCSSQSGHNTVSWYQQALGQGPQFIFQYYREEENGRGNFPPRFSGLQFPNYSSELNVNALELDDSALYLCASRPAGAAGGELFFGEGSRLTVL.

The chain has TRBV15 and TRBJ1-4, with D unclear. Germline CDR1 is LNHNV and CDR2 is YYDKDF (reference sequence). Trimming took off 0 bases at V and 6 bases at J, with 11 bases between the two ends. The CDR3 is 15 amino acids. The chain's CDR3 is CATSRETRGDEKLFF. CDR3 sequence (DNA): TGTGCCACCAGCAGAGAGACCCGTGGAGATGAAAAACTGTTTTTT.

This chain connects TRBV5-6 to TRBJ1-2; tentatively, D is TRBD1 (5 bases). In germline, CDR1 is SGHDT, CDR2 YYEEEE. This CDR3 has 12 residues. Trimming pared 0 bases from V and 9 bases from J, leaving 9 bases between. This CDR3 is CASSLDRISYTF. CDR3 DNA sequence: TGTGCCAGCAGCTTGGACAGGATTAGCTACACCTTC.

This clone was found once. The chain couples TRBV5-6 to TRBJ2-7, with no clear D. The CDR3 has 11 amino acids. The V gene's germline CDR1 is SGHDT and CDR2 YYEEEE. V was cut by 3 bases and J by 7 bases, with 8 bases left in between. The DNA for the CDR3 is TGTGCCAGCAGCTCGCTAGGAGAGCAGTACTTC. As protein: CASSSLGEQYF.